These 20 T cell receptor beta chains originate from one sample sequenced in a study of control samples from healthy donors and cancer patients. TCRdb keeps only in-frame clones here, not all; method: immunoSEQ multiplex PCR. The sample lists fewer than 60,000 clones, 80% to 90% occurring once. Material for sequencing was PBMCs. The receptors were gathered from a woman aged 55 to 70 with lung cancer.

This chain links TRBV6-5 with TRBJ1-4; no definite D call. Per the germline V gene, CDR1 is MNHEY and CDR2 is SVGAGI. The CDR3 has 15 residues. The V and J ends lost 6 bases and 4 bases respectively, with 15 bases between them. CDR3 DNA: TGTGCCAGCAGGGGATCAGCCGGTATTAATGAAAAACTGTTTTTT. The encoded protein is CASRGSAGINEKLFF.

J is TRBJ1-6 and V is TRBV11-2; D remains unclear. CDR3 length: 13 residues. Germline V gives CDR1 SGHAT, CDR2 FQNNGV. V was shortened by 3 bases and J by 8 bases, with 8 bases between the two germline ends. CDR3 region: CASSLAAYSPLHF. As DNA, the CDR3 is TGTGCCAGCAGCTTGGCAGCCTATTCACCCCTCCACTTT.

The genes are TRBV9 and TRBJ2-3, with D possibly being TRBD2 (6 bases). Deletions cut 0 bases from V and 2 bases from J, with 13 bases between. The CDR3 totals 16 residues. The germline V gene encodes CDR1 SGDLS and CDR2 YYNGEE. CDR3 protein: CASSVAEGRPTDTQYF. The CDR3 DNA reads TGTGCCAGCAGCGTAGCTGAGGGGAGGCCCACAGATACGCAGTATTTT.

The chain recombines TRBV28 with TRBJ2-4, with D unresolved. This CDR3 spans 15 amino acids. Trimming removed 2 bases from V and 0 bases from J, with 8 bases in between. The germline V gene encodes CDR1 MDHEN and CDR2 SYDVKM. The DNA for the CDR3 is TGTGCCAGCAGTTTAGACGGAGTAGCCAAAAACATTCAGTACTTC. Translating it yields CASSLDGVAKNIQYF.

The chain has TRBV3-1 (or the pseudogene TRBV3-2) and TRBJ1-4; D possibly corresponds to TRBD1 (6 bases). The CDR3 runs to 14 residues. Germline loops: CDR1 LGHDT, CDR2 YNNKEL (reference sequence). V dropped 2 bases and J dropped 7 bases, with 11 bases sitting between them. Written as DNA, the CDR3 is TGTGCCAGCAGCCAAATGAAGGGGGGTGAAAAACTGTTTTTT. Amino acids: CASSQMKGGEKLFF.

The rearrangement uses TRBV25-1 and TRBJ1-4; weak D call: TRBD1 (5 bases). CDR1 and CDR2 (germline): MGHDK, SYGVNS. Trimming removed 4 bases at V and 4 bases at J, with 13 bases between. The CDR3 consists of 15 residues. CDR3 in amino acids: CASSALGGDNEKLFF. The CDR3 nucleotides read TGTGCCAGCAGTGCCCTCGGGGGAGATAATGAAAAACTGTTTTTT.

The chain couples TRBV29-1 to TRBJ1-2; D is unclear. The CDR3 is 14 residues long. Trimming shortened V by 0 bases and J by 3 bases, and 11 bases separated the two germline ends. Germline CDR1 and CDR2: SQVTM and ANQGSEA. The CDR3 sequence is CSVEEDEGYYGYTF. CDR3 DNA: TGCAGCGTTGAAGAAGACGAGGGATACTATGGCTACACCTTC.

The CDR3 reads CASSITALGPNIQYF. The CDR3 DNA reads as TGTGCCAGTAGTATAACCGCCCTGGGGCCGAACATTCAGTACTTC. The J gene is TRBJ2-4, the V gene TRBV19, with D maybe TRBD1 (5 bases). Looked up from germline, CDR1 is LNHDA and CDR2 is SQIVND (reference sequence). V was trimmed by 2 bases and J by 7 bases, leaving 15 bases between them. The CDR3 runs to 15 residues.

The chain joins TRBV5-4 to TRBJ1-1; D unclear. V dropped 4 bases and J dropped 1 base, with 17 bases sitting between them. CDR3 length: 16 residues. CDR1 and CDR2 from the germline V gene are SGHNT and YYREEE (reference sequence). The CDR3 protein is CASSRGPEGRNTEAFF. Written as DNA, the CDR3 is TGTGCCAGCAGCCGAGGCCCCGAGGGCAGGAACACTGAAGCTTTCTTT.

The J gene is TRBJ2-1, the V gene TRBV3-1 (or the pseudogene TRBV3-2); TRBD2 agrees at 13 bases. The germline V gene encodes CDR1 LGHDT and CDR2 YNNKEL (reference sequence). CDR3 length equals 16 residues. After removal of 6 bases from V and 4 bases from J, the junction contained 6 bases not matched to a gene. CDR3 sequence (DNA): TGTGCCAGCAGGCGACTAGCGGGAGGCGGGTACAATGAGCAGTTCTTC. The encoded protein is CASRRLAGGGYNEQFF.

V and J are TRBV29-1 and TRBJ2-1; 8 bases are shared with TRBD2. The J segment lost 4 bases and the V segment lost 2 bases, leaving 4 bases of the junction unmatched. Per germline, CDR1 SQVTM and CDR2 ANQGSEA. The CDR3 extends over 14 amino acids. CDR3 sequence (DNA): TGCAGCGTTGAATTGACTAGCGTGTACAATGAGCAGTTCTTC. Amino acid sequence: CSVELTSVYNEQFF.

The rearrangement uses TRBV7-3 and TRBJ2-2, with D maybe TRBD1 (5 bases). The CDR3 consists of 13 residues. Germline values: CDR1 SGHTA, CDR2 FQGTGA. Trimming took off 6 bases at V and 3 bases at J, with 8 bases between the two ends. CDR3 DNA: TGTGCCAGCAGGGCCAGGGACACCGGGGAGCTGTTTTTT. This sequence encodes CASRARDTGELFF.

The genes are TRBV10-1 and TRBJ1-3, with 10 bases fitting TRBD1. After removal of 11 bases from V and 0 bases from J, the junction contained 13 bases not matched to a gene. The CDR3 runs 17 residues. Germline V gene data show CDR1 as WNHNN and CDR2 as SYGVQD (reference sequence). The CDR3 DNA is TGCGCCTCGGCCCGGGACAGGGGTCTGAACTCTGGAAACACCATATATTTT. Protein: CASARDRGLNSGNTIYF.

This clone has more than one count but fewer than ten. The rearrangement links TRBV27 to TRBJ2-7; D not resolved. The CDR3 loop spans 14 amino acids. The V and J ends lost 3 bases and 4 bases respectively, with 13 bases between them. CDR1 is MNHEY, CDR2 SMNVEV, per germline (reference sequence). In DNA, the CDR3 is TGTGCCAGCAGTTTGAAGCCGATTGAATACGAGCAGTACTTC. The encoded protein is CASSLKPIEYEQYF.

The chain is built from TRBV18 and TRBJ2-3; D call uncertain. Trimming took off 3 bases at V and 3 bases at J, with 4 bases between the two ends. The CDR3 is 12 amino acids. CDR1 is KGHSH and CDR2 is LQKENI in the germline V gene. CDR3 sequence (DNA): TGTGCCAGCTCACCCGAGACAGATACGCAGTATTTT. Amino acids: CASSPETDTQYF.

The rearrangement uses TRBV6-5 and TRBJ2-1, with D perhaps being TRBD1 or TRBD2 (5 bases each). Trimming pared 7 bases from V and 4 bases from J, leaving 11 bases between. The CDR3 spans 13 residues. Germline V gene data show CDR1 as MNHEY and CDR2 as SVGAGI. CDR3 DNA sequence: TGTGCCAGCATGGGGGAGTGGTACAATGAGCAGTTCTTC. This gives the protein CASMGEWYNEQFF.

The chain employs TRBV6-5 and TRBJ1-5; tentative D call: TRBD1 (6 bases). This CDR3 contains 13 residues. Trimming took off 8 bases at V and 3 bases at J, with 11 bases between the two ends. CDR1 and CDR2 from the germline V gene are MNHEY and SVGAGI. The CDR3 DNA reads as TGTGCCAGCGGTACAGGGATCAATCAGCCCCAGCATTTT. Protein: CASGTGINQPQHF.

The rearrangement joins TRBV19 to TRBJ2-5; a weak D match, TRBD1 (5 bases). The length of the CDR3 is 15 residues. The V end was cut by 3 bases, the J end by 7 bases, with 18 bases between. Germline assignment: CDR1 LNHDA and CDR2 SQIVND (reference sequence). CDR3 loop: CASSIYLGQGWTQYF. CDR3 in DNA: TGTGCCAGTAGTATCTATCTAGGGCAGGGTTGGACCCAGTACTTC.

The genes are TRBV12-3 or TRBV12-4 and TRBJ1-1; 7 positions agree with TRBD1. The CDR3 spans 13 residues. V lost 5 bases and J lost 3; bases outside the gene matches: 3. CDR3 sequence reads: CASSPGGYTEAFF. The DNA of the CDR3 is TGTGCCAGCAGTCCAGGGGGATACACTGAAGCTTTCTTT.

CDR3 residues: CASSAGGGDTEAFF. In DNA form, the CDR3 reads TGTGCCAGCAGCGCGGGGGGTGGGGACACTGAAGCTTTCTTT. The chain couples TRBV2 to TRBJ1-1; tentative D call: TRBD1 (5 bases). In germline, CDR1 is SNHLY, CDR2 FYNNEI. There are 14 residues in the CDR3. V shed 6 bases and J shed 3 bases, with 14 bases lying between them. The entire variable domain, with the rest obtained from reference TRBV2 and TRBJ1-1, is as follows: EPEVTQTPSHQVTQMGQEVILRCVPISNHLYFYWYRQILGQKVEFLVSFYNNEISEKSEIFDDQFSVERPDGSNFTLKIRSTKLEDSAMYFCASSAGGGDTEAFFGQGTRLTVV.